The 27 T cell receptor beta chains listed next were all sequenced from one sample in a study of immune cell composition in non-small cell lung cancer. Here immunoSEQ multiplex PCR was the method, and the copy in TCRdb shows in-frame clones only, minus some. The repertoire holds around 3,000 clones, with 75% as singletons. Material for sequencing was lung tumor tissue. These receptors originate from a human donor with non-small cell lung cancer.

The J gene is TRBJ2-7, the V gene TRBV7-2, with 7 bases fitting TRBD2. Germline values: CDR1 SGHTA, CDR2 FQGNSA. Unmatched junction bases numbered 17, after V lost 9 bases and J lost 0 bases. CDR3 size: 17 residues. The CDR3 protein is CASKLQPGGGSSYEQYF. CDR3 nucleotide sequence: TGTGCCAGTAAACTTCAACCGGGAGGCGGGAGCTCCTACGAGCAGTACTTC.

The CDR3 spells CASSLAVQNTGELFF. CDR3 nucleotides: TGCGCCAGCAGCTTGGCAGTCCAGAACACCGGGGAGCTGTTTTTT. The V and J genes are TRBV5-1 and TRBJ2-2, with D uncertain. The CDR3 contains 15 residues. Germline V lookup: CDR1 SGHRS, CDR2 YFSETQ. V was trimmed by 0 bases and J by 1 base, leaving 7 bases between them. Drawing the rest from reference TRBV5-1 and TRBJ2-2, the complete variable domain is KAGVTQTPRYLIKTRGQQVTLSCSPISGHRSVSWYQQTPGQGLQFLFEYFSETQRNKGNFPGRFSGRQFSNSRSEMNVSTLELGDSALYLCASSLAVQNTGELFFGEGSRLTVL.

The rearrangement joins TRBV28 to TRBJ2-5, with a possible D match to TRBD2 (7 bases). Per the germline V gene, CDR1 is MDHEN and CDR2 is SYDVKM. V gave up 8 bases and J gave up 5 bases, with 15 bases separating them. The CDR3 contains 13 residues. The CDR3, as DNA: TGTGCCAGCTTCCAGGGGCGGGGGGAGACCCAGTACTTC. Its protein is CASFQGRGETQYF. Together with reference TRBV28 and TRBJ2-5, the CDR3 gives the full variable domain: DVKVTQSSRYLVKRTGEKVFLECVQDMDHENMFWYRQDPGLGLRLIYFSYDVKMKEKGDIPEGYSVSREKKERFSLILESASTNQTSMYLCASFQGRGETQYFGPGTRLLVL.

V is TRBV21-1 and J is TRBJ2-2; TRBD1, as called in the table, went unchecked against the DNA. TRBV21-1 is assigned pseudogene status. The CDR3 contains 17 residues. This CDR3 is CASSDRDRERPCGELFF. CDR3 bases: TGTGCCAGCAGCGACCGGGACAGGGAAAGACCCTGCGGGGAGCTGTTTTTT.

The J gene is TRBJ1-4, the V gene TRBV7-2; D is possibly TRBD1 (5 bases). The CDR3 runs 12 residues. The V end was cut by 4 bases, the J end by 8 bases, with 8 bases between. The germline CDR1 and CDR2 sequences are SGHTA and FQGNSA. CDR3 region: CASSSNREKLFF. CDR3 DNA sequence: TGTGCCAGCAGCTCAAACAGGGAAAAACTGTTTTTT.

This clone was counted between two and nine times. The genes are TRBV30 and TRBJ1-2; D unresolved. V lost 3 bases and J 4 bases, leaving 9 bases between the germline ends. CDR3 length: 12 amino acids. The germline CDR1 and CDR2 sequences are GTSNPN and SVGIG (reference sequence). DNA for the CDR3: TGTGCCTGGAGAGGCAGGTCCTATGGCTACACCTTC. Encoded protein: CAWRGRSYGYTF.

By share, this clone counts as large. The CDR3 DNA follows: TGTGCCAGCAGTCGGGTTGTTAATCAGCCCCAGCATTTT. Translation gives CASSRVVNQPQHF. V and J are TRBV6-5 and TRBJ1-5; D remains ambiguous. The V end lost 5 bases, the J end lost 4 bases, and 9 bases lay between the germline ends. This CDR3 has 13 amino acids. Germline V gene sequence: CDR1 MNHEY, CDR2 SVGAGI.

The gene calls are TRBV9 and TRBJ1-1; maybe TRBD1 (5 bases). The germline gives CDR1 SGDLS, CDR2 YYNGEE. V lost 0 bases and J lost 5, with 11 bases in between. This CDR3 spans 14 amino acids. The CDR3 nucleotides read TGTGCCAGCAGCGTAGGACGGGGGGGGACTGAAGCTTTCTTT. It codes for CASSVGRGGTEAFF.

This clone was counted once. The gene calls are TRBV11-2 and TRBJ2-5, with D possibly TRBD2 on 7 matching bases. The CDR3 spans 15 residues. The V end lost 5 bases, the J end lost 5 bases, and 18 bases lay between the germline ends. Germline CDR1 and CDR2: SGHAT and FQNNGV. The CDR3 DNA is TGTGCCAGCAGCCGTACGGGGGGCCTAAGGGAGACCCAGTACTTC. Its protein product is CASSRTGGLRETQYF.

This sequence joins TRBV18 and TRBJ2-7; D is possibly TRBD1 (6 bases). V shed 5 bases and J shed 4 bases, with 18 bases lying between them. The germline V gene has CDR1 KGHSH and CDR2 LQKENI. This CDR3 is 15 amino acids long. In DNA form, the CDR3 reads TGTGCCAGCTCATCTGTAGGACAGATCCTATACGAGCAGTACTTC. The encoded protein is CASSSVGQILYEQYF. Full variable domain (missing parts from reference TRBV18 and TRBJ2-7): NAGVMQNPRHLVRRRGQEARLRCSPMKGHSHVYWYRQLPEEGLKFMVYLQKENIIDESGMPKERFSAEFPKEGPSILRIQQVVRGDSAAYFCASSSVGQILYEQYFGPGTRLTVT.

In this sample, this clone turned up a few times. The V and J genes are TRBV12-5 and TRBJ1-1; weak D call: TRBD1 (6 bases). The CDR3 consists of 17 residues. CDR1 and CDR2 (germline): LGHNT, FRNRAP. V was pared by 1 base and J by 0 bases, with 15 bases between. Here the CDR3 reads CASGLALTDSLNTEAFF. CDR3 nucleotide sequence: TGTGCTAGTGGTTTGGCCCTTACGGACAGCTTGAACACTGAAGCTTTCTTT.

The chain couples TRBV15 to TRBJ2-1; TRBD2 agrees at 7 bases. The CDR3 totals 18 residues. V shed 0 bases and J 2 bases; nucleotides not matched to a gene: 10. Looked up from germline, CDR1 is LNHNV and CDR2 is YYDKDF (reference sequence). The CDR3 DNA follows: TGTGCCACCAGCAGAGATGGGTTGAGCGGGAAGACCTACAATGAGCAGTTCTTC. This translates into CATSRDGLSGKTYNEQFF.

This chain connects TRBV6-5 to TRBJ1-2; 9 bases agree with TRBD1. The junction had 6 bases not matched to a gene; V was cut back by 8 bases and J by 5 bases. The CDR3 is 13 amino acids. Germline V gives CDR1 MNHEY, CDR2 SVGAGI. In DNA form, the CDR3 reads TGTGCCAGCCGACAGGGGGGTGGATATGGCTACACCTTC. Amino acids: CASRQGGGYGYTF.

Here the CDR3 DNA reads TGTGCCAGTAGTCCCGGGACTTCGCTCGGGCGTTCACCCCTCCACTTT. This codes for CASSPGTSLGRSPLHF. The chain has TRBV19 and TRBJ1-6; possible D gene TRBD1, 5 bases. Per the germline V gene, CDR1 is LNHDA and CDR2 is SQIVND (reference sequence). Between the trimmed V and J ends, which lost 5 bases and 9 bases, there was a span of 20 bases. The CDR3 loop spans 16 amino acids.

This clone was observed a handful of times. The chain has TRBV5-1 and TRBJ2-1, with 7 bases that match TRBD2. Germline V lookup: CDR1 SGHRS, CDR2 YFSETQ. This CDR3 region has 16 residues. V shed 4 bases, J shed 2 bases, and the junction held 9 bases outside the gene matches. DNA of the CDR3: TGCGCCAGCAGCACGGATGGCGGGAGAACCTACAATGAGCAGTTCTTC. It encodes CASSTDGGRTYNEQFF.

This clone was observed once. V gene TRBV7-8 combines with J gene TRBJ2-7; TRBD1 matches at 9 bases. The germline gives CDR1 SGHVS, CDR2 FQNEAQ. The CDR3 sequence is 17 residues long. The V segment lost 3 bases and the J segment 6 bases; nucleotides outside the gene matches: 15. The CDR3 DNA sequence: TGTGCCAGCAGCTTCGCACGAAACAGGGGGCGCATCGGCGAGCAGTACTTC. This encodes CASSFARNRGRIGEQYF.

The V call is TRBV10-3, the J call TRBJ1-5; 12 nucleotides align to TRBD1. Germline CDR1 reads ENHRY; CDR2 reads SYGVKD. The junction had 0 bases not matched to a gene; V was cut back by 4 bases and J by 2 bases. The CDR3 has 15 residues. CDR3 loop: CAISGDRGRNQPQHF. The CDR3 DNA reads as TGTGCCATCAGTGGGGACAGGGGGCGCAATCAGCCCCAGCATTTT.

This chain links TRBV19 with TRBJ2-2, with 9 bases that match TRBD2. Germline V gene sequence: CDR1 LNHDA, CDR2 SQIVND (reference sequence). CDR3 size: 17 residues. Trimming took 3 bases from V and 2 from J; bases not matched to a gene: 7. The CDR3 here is CASSIGSGGLNTGELFF. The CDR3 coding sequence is TGTGCCAGTAGTATCGGTAGCGGGGGTCTTAACACCGGGGAGCTGTTTTTT. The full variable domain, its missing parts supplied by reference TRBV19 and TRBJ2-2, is DGGITQSPKYLFRKEGQNVTLSCEQNLNHDAMYWYRQDPGQGLRLIYYSQIVNDFQKGDIAEGYSVSREKKESFPLTVTSAQKNPTAFYLCASSIGSGGLNTGELFFGEGSRLTVL.

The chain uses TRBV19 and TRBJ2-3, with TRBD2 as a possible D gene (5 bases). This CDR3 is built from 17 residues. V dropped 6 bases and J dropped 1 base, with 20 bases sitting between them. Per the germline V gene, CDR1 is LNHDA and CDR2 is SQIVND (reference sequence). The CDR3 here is CASRSVGASTRTDTQYF. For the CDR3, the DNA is TGTGCCAGTAGATCGGTGGGTGCTAGCACTCGCACAGATACGCAGTATTTT.

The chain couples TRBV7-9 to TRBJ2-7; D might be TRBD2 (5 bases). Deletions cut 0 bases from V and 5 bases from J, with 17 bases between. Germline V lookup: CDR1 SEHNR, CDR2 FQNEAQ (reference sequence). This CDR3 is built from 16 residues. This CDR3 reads CASSLATRVDSDEQYF. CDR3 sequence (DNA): TGTGCCAGCAGCTTAGCTACAAGGGTGGACTCAGACGAGCAGTACTTC.

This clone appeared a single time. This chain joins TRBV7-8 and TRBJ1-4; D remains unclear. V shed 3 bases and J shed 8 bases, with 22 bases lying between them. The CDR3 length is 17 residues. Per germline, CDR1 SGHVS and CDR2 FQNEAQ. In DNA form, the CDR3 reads TGTGCCAGCAGCTTGGCCCCGGGGTTGGCTTTACAGGAAAAACTGTTTTTT. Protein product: CASSLAPGLALQEKLFF.

This CDR3 is CASSAQPTSGSNEQYF. Written as DNA, the CDR3 is TGTGCCAGCAGCGCCCAACCGACTAGCGGGTCCAACGAGCAGTACTTC. The chain has TRBV7-2 and TRBJ2-7; 10 positions match TRBD2. Germline assignment: CDR1 SGHTA and CDR2 FQGNSA. V lost 5 bases, J lost 5 bases, and 12 bases stayed unmatched. This CDR3 spans 16 amino acids.

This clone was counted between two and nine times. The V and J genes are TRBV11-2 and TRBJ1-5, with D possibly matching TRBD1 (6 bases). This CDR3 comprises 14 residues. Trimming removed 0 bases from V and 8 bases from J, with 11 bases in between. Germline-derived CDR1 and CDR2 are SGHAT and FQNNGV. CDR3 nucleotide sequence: TGTGCCAGCAGCTTAGAAGGGACAACGGAGCCCCAGCATTTT. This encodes CASSLEGTTEPQHF.

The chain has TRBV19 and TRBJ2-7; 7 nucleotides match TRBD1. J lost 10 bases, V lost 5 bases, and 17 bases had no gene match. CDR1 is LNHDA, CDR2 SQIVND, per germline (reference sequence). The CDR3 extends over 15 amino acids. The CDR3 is CASSLGQDAYSTQYF. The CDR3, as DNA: TGTGCCAGTAGTCTCGGACAGGACGCGTACTCGACACAGTACTTC.

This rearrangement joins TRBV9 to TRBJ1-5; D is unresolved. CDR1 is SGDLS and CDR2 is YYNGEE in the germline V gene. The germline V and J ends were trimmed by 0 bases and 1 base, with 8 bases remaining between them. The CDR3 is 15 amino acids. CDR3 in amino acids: CASSVGSSSNQPQHF. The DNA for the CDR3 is TGTGCCAGCAGCGTAGGCAGTTCCAGCAATCAGCCCCAGCATTTT.

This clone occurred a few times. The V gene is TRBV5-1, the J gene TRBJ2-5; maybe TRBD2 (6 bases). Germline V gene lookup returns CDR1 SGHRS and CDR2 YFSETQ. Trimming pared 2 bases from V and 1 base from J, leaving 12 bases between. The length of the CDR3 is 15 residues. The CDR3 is CASSFLGGAQETQYF. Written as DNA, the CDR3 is TGCGCCAGCAGCTTTCTAGGCGGGGCCCAAGAGACCCAGTACTTC. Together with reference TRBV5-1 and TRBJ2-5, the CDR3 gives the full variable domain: KAGVTQTPRYLIKTRGQQVTLSCSPISGHRSVSWYQQTPGQGLQFLFEYFSETQRNKGNFPGRFSGRQFSNSRSEMNVSTLELGDSALYLCASSFLGGAQETQYFGPGTRLLVL.

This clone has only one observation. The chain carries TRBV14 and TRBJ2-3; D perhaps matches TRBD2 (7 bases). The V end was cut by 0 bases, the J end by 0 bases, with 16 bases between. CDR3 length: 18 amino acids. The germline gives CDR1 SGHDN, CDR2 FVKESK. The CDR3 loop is CASSQDLFRGASTDTQYF. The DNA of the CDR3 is TGTGCCAGCAGCCAAGATCTTTTCCGGGGGGCTAGCACAGATACGCAGTATTTT.